This T cell receptor (beta chain) came from a study of blood T cell repertoires in COVID-19 (dated by TCRdb to about 2020). For context, the study as a whole: Samples from collaborators originated in the United States, Italy and Spain and spanned both the acute and convalescent phases of COVID-19. The material from the prospective study consisted of cDNA or gDNA derived from T cells, B-cell-depleted T cells, or PBMCs. The dataset comprised deeply sampled blood TCRbeta repertoires from subjects exposed to, actively infected with, or recovered from COVID-19. The repertoires were made available in a free public database intended to serve as a resource for research on the immune response to SARS-CoV-2. Samples came from the ongoing ImmuneRACE study (first 160 participants) plus 1,254 subjects from 6 global collaborators. The sample metadata nearly always contained a de-identified subject ID, COVID-19 status, age in years and sex. Where HLA class I and class II types were available, the types were taken from metadata supplied by the sample provider, not from assay-based typing. General study outcomes and caveats: Clinical and demographic metadata were provided uncurated, with the amount varying by source and participant.

Taken from the germline V gene, the CDR1 and CDR2 loops are SGDLS and YYNGEE. The CDR3 covers 14 residues, taking in both the cysteine and the phenylalanine. The DNA shown is the 42-base CDR3, in frame from base 1. At the junction V is shortened by 3 bases and J by 4 bases; bases outside the gene matches: 3. Participants in the prospective study were enrolled through a virtual design, were aged roughly 18 to 95 years, and lived in roughly 24 United States geographic areas. To assign participants to cohorts, the prospective study relied on clinical history that participants themselves reported in a screening survey and a study questionnaire. Recovered participants in ImmuneRACE Cohort 3 were defined by two consecutive negative NP/OP PCR tests, clearance by a healthcare professional, or resolution of symptoms. In the prospective study, mobile phlebotomists collected whole blood, serum and a nasopharyngeal or oropharyngeal swab from each participant. Prospective study participants could optionally give additional blood draws and questionnaires over an approximately two-month period. Before DNA extraction, prospective study blood samples were shipped either frozen or at room temperature.

For this clone: No antigen is known for it. Base qualities are not recorded, but no much larger clone differs from it by a single base.

The immunoSEQ Assay, a bias-controlled multiplex PCR, was used to amplify TCRbeta CDR3 regions from genomic DNA. The published analysis was carried out like this. Within the assay, amplification of reference gene primers was used to estimate how many nucleated cells each sample contained. Sequence reads were collapsed and filtered to measure the absolute abundance of every unique TCRbeta CDR3 rearrangement. For each sample, productive Simpson clonality was calculated as the square root of Simpson's diversity index across productive rearrangements. TCRdb's version of the immuneACCESS table is confined to in-frame rearrangements and falls short of the full clone set. An unresolved V gene accounts for under half of the shortfall where checked; the remainder is of unknown origin. The V and J calls and clone size come from that table; D and trimming were worked out from the DNA. The sample table holds 150,000 to 200,000 clones, of which around 80% were seen once. The top ten hold 9.5% to 15% of the sample.

Recombination linked TRBV9 to TRBJ1-3; 8 middle bases align to TRBD1. The material sequenced was PBMCs or T cells enriched from blood (not recorded which). The origin of this receptor is a man in his fifties or sixties who had recovered from COVID-19. The DNA sequence is TGTGCCAGCAGCGCCGGGACAGGCGGAAACACCATATATTTT. Translated, this is CASSAGTGGNTIYF. Outside the CDR3, residues come from the reference TRBV9 and TRBJ1-3 proteins, so the full variable domain is: DSGVTQTPKHLITATGQRVTLRCSPRSGDLSVYWYQQSLDQGLQFLIQYYNGEERAKGNILERFSAQQFPDLHSELNLSSLELGDSALYFCASSAGTGGNTIYFGEGSWLTVV.